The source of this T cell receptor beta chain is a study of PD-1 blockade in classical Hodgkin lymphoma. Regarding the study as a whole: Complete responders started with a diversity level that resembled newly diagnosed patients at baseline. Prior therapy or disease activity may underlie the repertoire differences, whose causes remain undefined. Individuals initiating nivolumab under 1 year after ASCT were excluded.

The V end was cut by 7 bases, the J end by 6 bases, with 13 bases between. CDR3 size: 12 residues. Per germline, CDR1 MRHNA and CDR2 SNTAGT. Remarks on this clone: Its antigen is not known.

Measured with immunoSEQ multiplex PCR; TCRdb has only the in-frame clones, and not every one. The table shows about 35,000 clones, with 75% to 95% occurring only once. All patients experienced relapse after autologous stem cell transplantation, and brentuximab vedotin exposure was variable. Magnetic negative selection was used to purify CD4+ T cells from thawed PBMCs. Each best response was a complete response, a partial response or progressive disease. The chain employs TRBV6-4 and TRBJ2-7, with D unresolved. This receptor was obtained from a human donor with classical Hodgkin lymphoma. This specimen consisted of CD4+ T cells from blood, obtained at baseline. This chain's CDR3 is CASTLSGPEQYF. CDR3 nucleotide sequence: TGTGCCAGCACGCTCTCGGGTCCCGAGCAGTACTTC.